The 29 T cell receptor beta chains below come from one sample, sequenced in a study of tumor-infiltrating lymphocytes in primary liver carcinoma. With a constant-region primer, TCR beta cDNA was made from approximately 450 ng of total RNA. TCR beta libraries came from three nested multiplex PCR rounds using slightly modified ARM-PCR. Primers for the first two PCR rounds were TRBV1-TRBV30 forward primers and a C-beta reverse primer (around 11 cycles per round). TCRdb re-called the multiplex PCR reads through MiXCR, storing one row per CDR3 protein. The data show about 48,000 distinct CDR3 sequences, roughly 77% seen once. Joint extraction of RNA and DNA used about 17-33 mg of bulk tissue that was unsorted. The sequenced material came from liver tumor tissue from sampling region 3. As to subset: tumor region T3, left-lateral pole. The source of these receptors is a man aged 40-49 years with primary liver carcinoma and hepatitis B virus infection.

The table lists this clonotype with a few counts. No conserved phenylalanine or tryptophan is present at the end of the CDR3, so a read error is the likely explanation. This sequence joins TRBV4-2 and TRBJ2-1; 11 bases are shared with TRBD2. The CDR3 has 16 amino acids. The germline gives CDR1 LGHNA, CDR2 YNFKEQ. The DNA for the CDR3 is TGTGCCAGCAGCCCGACTAGCGGGATCTCCCACAATGAGCAGTTCTCC. Amino acid sequence: CASSPTSGISHNEQFS.

Comments on this clonotype: This sequence may be a read error, since a much larger clone differs from it by one base. The gene calls are TRBV6-2 or TRBV6-3 and TRBJ2-5, with D tentatively TRBD2 (5 bases). From germline, CDR1 is MNHEY and CDR2 SVGEGT. The CDR3 runs 14 residues. The CDR3 nucleotides are TGTGCCAGCAGTTACTCGGGCGGGCAAGAGACCCAGCACTTC. This codes for CASSYSGGQETQHF.

Only a few counts were recorded for this clonotype. A much larger clone differs by one base, so this may be a read error. The chain is built from TRBV7-9 and TRBJ2-1; D is unclear. The CDR3 contains 11 residues. The germline gives CDR1 SEHNR, CDR2 FQNEAQ (reference sequence). As DNA, the CDR3 is TGTGTCAGCAGCTCATACAATGAGCAGTTCTTC. This encodes CVSSSYNEQFF.

About this clonotype: One end of the junction is discordant with germline, which a read error may explain. The chain combines TRBV28 with TRBJ2-7; 7 bases are a match to TRBD1. This CDR3 region has 14 residues. The V gene's germline CDR1 is MDHEN and CDR2 SYDVKM. CDR3 in DNA: TGTGTCAGCAGAGCCGGGACAGCGATCTACGGGCAGTACTTC. It yields the protein CVSRAGTAIYGQYF. Using reference TRBV28 and TRBJ2-7 for the parts outside the CDR3, the full variable domain is DVKVTQSSRYLVKRTGEKVFLECVQDMDHENMFWYRQDPGLGLRLIYFSYDVKMKEKGDIPEGYSVSREKKERFSLILESASTNQTSMYLCVSRAGTAIYGQYFGPGTRLTVT.

With respect to this clonotype: The conserved final phenylalanine or tryptophan is absent from the CDR3, which likely points to a read error. No DNA is shown, since the ends of the CDR3 on it are uncertain; the CDR3 is the one TCRdb lists. This chain joins TRBV7-9 and TRBJ2-5. Germline V gene sequence: CDR1 SEHNR, CDR2 FQNEAQ (reference sequence). Inclusive of both ends, the CDR3 amounts to 13 amino acids. Here the CDR3 reads CASSLNIQGTLYL.

Concerning this clonotype itself: The junction shows a germline mismatch at one end, possibly a read error. The J gene is TRBJ2-5, the V gene TRBV6-1; D remains unclear. From germline, CDR1 is MNHNS and CDR2 SASEGT. The CDR3 consists of 15 residues. CDR3 nucleotide sequence: TGTGCCAGCAGTGAAGAACGTAACGTCCAAGAGACCCAACACTTC. Translating gives CASSEERNVQETQHF.

This clonotype was observed a few times. The junction differs from germline at one of its ends, possibly a read error. The rearrangement joins TRBV12-3 or TRBV12-4 to TRBJ2-7; the match to TRBD2 covers 10 bases. This CDR3 has 13 amino acids. CDR3 region: CVSSQLAGYEQYF. In nucleotides, the CDR3 is TGTGTCAGCAGCCAACTAGCGGGATACGAACAGTACTTC.

In the case of this clonotype: Since a much larger clone is just one base distant, this may be a read error. CDR3 residues: CASRVTTTNEKLFF. The DNA of the CDR3 is TGTGCCAGCAGGGTCACAACAACTAATGAAAAACTGTTTTTT. The rearrangement joins TRBV2 to TRBJ1-4; D not certain. With 6 bases removed from V and 0 bases from J, the gap between germline ends came to 8 bases. There are 14 residues in the CDR3. Germline CDR1 reads SNHLY; CDR2 reads FYNNEI.

In the case of this clonotype: Mismatch with germline at one junction end may stem from a read error. J is TRBJ2-7 and V is TRBV29-1, with a tentative D call TRBD2 (5 bases). This CDR3 has 13 residues. Germline V lookup: CDR1 SQVTM, CDR2 ANQGSEA. In nucleotides, the CDR3 is TGCACCGTTGAGGGTGACGGGACCTACGAGCAGTACTTC. This gives the protein CTVEGDGTYEQYF.

Concerning this clonotype: An end of the junction differs from the germline gene, which may be a read error. The DNA for the CDR3 is TGTGCCTGGAGACAAGCATGGGGGGGACTCTATGACTACACCTTC. This codes for CAWRQAWGGLYDYTF. V gene TRBV30 combines with J gene TRBJ1-2; the D gene is possibly TRBD1 (5 bases). This CDR3 spans 15 amino acids. Germline CDR1 is GTSNPN and CDR2 is SVGIG (reference sequence). Based on the CDR3 plus reference TRBV30 and TRBJ1-2, the full variable domain is SQTIHQWPATLVQPVGSPLSLECTVEGTSNPNLYWYRQAAGRGLQLLFYSVGIGQISSEVPQNLSASRPQDRQFILSSKKLLLSDSGFYLCAWRQAWGGLYDYTFGSGTRLTVV.

Regarding this clonotype: The junction departs from germline at one end; a sequencing error may be responsible. V is TRBV5-4 and J is TRBJ2-1, with 7 bases aligning to TRBD2. The germline V gene encodes CDR1 SGHNT and CDR2 YYREEE (reference sequence). The CDR3 runs 16 residues. The CDR3 bases are TGTGCCATCAGCTTGGATTGCGGGAGTTTATACAACGAGCAGTTCTTC. Translation gives CAISLDCGSLYNEQFF.

A single count supports this clonotype. A junction end diverges from the germline sequence, so it may reflect a read error. The chain links TRBV11-2 to TRBJ2-7; maybe TRBD1 (11 bases). Germline values: CDR1 SGHAT, CDR2 FQNNGV. This CDR3 contains 19 residues. The CDR3, as DNA: TGTGCCAGCACCTCGGACAGGGGGCGGAGTAGCGGGAGGTTCTACGAGCATTTCTTC. Translating it yields CASTSDRGRSSGRFYEHFF.

As concerns this clonotype: A junction end diverges from the germline sequence, so it may reflect a read error. The rearrangement joins TRBV29-1 to TRBJ2-1; D may match TRBD1 or TRBD2 (5 bases each). CDR3 length equals 16 residues. Germline V CDR1 and CDR2: SQVTM, ANQGSEA. This CDR3 is CSAALLDSRSYNEQFF. For the CDR3, the DNA is TGCAGCGCTGCCCTACTAGACAGTCGCTCCTACAACGAGCAGTTCTTC.

Turning to this clonotype: Germline is not matched at one junction end, which may reflect a read error. This chain uses TRBV5-4 with TRBJ2-2; D is possibly TRBD1 or TRBD2 (5 bases each). CDR3 length equals 16 residues. CDR1 SGHNT and CDR2 YYREEE come from the germline V gene (reference sequence). Here the CDR3 DNA reads TGTGCCAGCAGCTTGGCCGAATGGGGGAACACTGGGGAGCTGTTTTTT. It specifies CASSLAEWGNTGELFF.

About this clonotype: Germline and junction disagree at one end, which may indicate a read error. The rearrangement links TRBV12-3 or TRBV12-4 to TRBJ2-7; D gene uncertain. The CDR3 spans 14 residues. CDR3 region: CTSSLEFASYEQYF. The CDR3 DNA reads TGTACCAGCAGTTTAGAGTTTGCGTCCTACGAGCAGTACTTC.

Comment on this clonotype: In this CDR3 the conserved last residue, phenylalanine or tryptophan, is missing, so a read error is likely. V and J are TRBV6-6 and TRBJ2-7, with 10 bases matching TRBD2. Looked up from germline, CDR1 is MNHNY and CDR2 is SVGAGI (reference sequence). The CDR3 extends over 16 amino acids. Trimming at V came to 0 bases and at J to 6 bases, leaving 8 bases not matched to a gene. The DNA of the CDR3 is TGTGCCAGCAGTTACTCGAGCCTAGCGGGAGCCTGCGAGCAGTACTTA. This codes for CASSYSSLAGACEQYL.

Concerning this clonotype itself: One junction end does not reproduce the germline sequence, and a read error may be involved. CDR3 sequence (DNA): TGCAGCGCTGGAGCCGGGACAGGGGACAAGGAGCTGTACTTC. It codes for CSAGAGTGDKELYF. The genes are TRBV29-1 and TRBJ2-7; TRBD1 matches at 10 bases. CDR1 and CDR2 (germline): SQVTM, ANQGSEA. The CDR3 loop spans 14 amino acids.

Concerning this clonotype: Lacking the conserved final phenylalanine or tryptophan, this CDR3 likely reflects a read error. The J gene is TRBJ2-3, the V gene TRBV28, with 9 bases that match TRBD1. Per the germline V gene, CDR1 is MDHEN and CDR2 is SYDVKM. CDR3 length: 13 residues. CDR3 sequence (DNA): TGTGTCAGCAAGGGACAGGGTACGGATACGCAGTATCTT. Encoded protein: CVSKGQGTDTQYL.

As to this clonotype: An end of the junction differs from the germline gene, which may be a read error. The gene calls are TRBV6-1 and TRBJ2-3, with a tentative D call TRBD2 (5 bases). The CDR3 runs to 17 residues. The germline CDR1 and CDR2 sequences are MNHNS and SASEGT. The CDR3 loop is CASSEPGWAASTDTQYF. The CDR3, as DNA: TGTGCCAGCAGTGAACCCGGATGGGCCGCTAGCACAGATACACAGTATTTT.

There are many counts of this clonotype. This chain joins TRBV7-9 and TRBJ2-1; D remains ambiguous. Trimming removed 3 bases at V and 4 bases at J, with 4 bases between. CDR1 is SEHNR and CDR2 is FQNEAQ in the germline V gene (reference sequence). There are 12 residues in the CDR3. CDR3 residues: CASSFGYNEQFF. The DNA for the CDR3 is TGTGCCAGCAGCTTTGGGTACAATGAGCAGTTCTTC.

This clonotype was seen ten or more times. This CDR3 reads CASSKGDSGIAKNIQYF. CDR3 DNA sequence: TGTGCCAGCAGCAAGGGAGATAGCGGAATAGCCAAAAACATTCAGTACTTC. The V gene is TRBV28, the J gene TRBJ2-4, with D possibly TRBD2 on 6 matching bases. Germline CDR1 is MDHEN and CDR2 is SYDVKM. V shed 6 bases and J shed 0 bases, with 18 bases lying between them. The CDR3 spans 17 residues.

The gene calls are TRBV29-1 and TRBJ2-2, with no clear D. CDR3 length: 10 amino acids. The germline gives CDR1 SQVTM, CDR2 ANQGSEA. The V end lost 4 bases, the J end lost 8 bases, and 5 bases lay between the germline ends. CDR3 residues: CSVGHGELFF. CDR3 DNA sequence: TGCAGCGTTGGGCATGGGGAGCTGTTTTTT.

Remarks on this clonotype: No conserved phenylalanine or tryptophan ends this CDR3, so it is likely a read error. This chain joins TRBV13 and TRBJ2-7; possibly TRBD2 for D (6 bases). Germline CDR1 and CDR2: PRHDT and FYEKMQ (reference sequence). V was clipped by 4 bases and J by 1 base, with 8 bases between them. The CDR3 loop spans 13 amino acids. The CDR3 DNA reads TGTGCCAGCAGCTCTGGAGGGTCCTACGAGCAGTACCTC. Protein sequence: CASSSGGSYEQYL.

The chain has TRBV4-1 and TRBJ1-4, with a possible D match to TRBD1 (6 bases). CDR1 and CDR2 (germline): MGHRA, YSYEKL. CDR3 length: 13 amino acids. V lost 8 bases to trimming and J lost 15 bases, with 22 bases between them. In DNA, the CDR3 is TGCGCCAGCTTTGATCGGGGGGCAGGGAAATTGTTTTTT. It specifies CASFDRGAGKLFF.

To note about this clonotype: It may be a read error: a sequence one base away is much more abundant. The V gene is TRBV30, the J gene TRBJ2-3, with D possibly being TRBD1 (5 bases). The CDR3 contains 11 residues. CDR1 is GTSNPN, CDR2 SVGIG, per germline (reference sequence). Trimming took off 8 bases at V and 2 bases at J, with 8 bases between the two ends. The DNA for the CDR3 is TGTGCCATGGGGCTCACAGATACGCAGTATTTT. Protein sequence: CAMGLTDTQYF. Supplemented by reference TRBV30 and TRBJ2-3, the full variable domain reads SQTIHQWPATLVQPVGSPLSLECTVEGTSNPNLYWYRQAAGRGLQLLFYSVGIGQISSEVPQNLSASRPQDRQFILSSKKLLLSDSGFYLCAMGLTDTQYFGPGTRLTVL.

Comments on this clonotype: A read error may produce the germline difference seen at one junction end. The chain links TRBV6-1 to TRBJ2-2; 7 nucleotides align to TRBD1. From germline, CDR1 is MNHNS and CDR2 SASEGT. The CDR3 covers 17 residues. CDR3 loop: CVSSDRDNDPNTGELFF. The CDR3 DNA is TGTGTCAGCAGCGACAGGGATAACGACCCGAACACCGGGGAGCTATTTTTT.

Remarks on this clonotype: With a much larger clone just one base away, this may be a read error. The V call is TRBV30, the J call TRBJ1-4, with TRBD1 as a possible D gene (5 bases). The germline gives CDR1 GTSNPN, CDR2 SVGIG (reference sequence). This CDR3 contains 14 residues. CDR3 bases: TGTGACTGGAAAAGAACGTCCCCCGGGACCCAACTGTTTTTT. Amino acids: CDWKRTSPGTQLFF.

As to this clonotype: At one end the junction does not follow the germline gene, possibly because of a read error. The chain links TRBV7-8 to TRBJ2-7; D gene uncertain. The J call may be wrong; the DNA end is better matched by TRBJ2-1. CDR3 length: 12 amino acids. The V gene's germline CDR1 is SGHVS and CDR2 FQNEAQ. CDR3 loop: CANSFQVGEQFF. The CDR3 nucleotides read TGTGCCAACAGCTTTCAGGTCGGAGAGCAGTTCTTC.

This clonotype showed up just once. With a much larger clone just one base away, this may be a read error. V is TRBV28 and J is TRBJ2-5; TRBD2 might be the D (5 bases). Germline V lookup: CDR1 MDHEN, CDR2 SYDVKM. The CDR3 runs 16 residues. CDR3 amino acids: CASSYTRTAGASHTLF. The DNA of the CDR3 is TGTGCCAGCAGTTATACTAGGACGGCGGGTGCTTCTCACACCCTATTC.